This T cell receptor (beta chain) was recovered during a study of T cells after yellow fever vaccination. General study results and limits: Clones from primary vaccination mostly reappeared after the booster (about 97% CD4, over 85% CD8).

Unmatched junction bases numbered 13, after V lost 5 bases and J lost 1 base. The CDR3 is made up of 19 amino acids. Germline lookup yields CDR1 SEHNR and CDR2 FQNEAQ (reference sequence). This clonotype was observed at least ten times. The antigen remains undetermined. In making TCR cDNA, 5'RACE template switching added a universal primer site and UMIs to it. Using its own MiXCR run on the 5' RACE reads, TCRdb lists one record per CDR3 protein. Among fewer than 450,000 distinct CDR3 sequences listed, approximately 4.2% were seen once. The sequenced sample was PBMCs, obtained 5 days after the yellow fever booster vaccination. The gene calls are TRBV7-9 and TRBJ2-4; TRBD2 matches 11 bases. This TCR was sampled from a man between 18 and 29 years old who received the YFV17D yellow fever vaccine. The CDR3 bases are TGTGCCAGCAGCCCAGTTGTTAGCGGGGGGGCCTTGGCCAAAAACATTCAGTACTTC. This codes for CASSPVVSGGALAKNIQYF.